One and the same sample provided the 25 T cell receptor beta chains below, sequenced in a study of cytomegalovirus exposure and HLA in healthy donors (dated by TCRdb to between 2016 and 2019). Library generation was performed with the immunoSEQ multiplex PCR assay. TCRdb carries this immuneACCESS record with in-frame sequences only. Its versions omit some clonotypes, under half of them owing to an unresolved V gene in the studies checked, with the rest unexplained. This sample comprises some 110,000 clones, approximately 94% of them detected only once. Less than 1.5% of the sample is held by the ten biggest clonotypes. The sequenced sample was PBMCs. The receptors here all came from a woman younger than 35 in good health and CMV-seronegative.

The chain uses TRBV6-1 and TRBJ2-3; D remains ambiguous. Germline values: CDR1 MNHNS, CDR2 SASEGT. V lost 1 base, J lost 0 bases, and 11 bases lay in between. CDR3 size: 16 residues. The CDR3 nucleotides read TGTGCCAGCAGTGAAGGACTTTACCCTAGCACAGATACGCAGTATTTT. This gives the protein CASSEGLYPSTDTQYF.

J is TRBJ2-5 and V is TRBV4-1, with 10 nucleotides matching TRBD2. Germline values: CDR1 MGHRA, CDR2 YSYEKL. The CDR3 covers 18 residues. The J segment lost 4 bases and the V segment lost 0 bases, leaving 11 bases of the junction unmatched. DNA for the CDR3: TGCGCCAGCAGCCAAGATGGTAGGGCTAGCGGGGGAGTAGAGACCCAGTACTTC. The encoded protein is CASSQDGRASGGVETQYF.

The CDR3 nucleotides are TGTGCCAGCAGCTTAAAATCGGTTCAGTTCTTC. Translating it yields CASSLKSVQFF. The chain uses TRBV11-2 and TRBJ2-1; D is ambiguous. The ends were cut back, 2 bases at V and 13 bases at J, with 9 bases in the middle. The CDR3 runs to 11 residues. From germline, CDR1 is SGHAT and CDR2 FQNNGV.

V usage is TRBV27 and J usage is TRBJ2-7; D perhaps matches TRBD1 (5 bases). V was clipped by 0 bases and J by 5 bases, with 11 bases between them. The CDR3 runs to 14 residues. Germline CDR1 MNHEY, CDR2 SMNVEV (reference sequence). The CDR3 loop reads CASSLSTTGHEQYF. The CDR3 DNA sequence: TGTGCCAGCAGTTTATCGACCACAGGCCACGAGCAGTACTTC.

This clone was picked up one time. The chain carries TRBV27 and TRBJ2-2; 8 nucleotides agree with TRBD2. Germline V lookup: CDR1 MNHEY, CDR2 SMNVEV (reference sequence). CDR3 size: 17 residues. With V trimmed by 2 bases and J by 1 base, 6 bases remained unmatched. The CDR3 protein is CASSLTPTSGNTGELFF. The CDR3, as DNA: TGTGCCAGCAGTTTAACCCCCACTAGCGGGAACACCGGGGAGCTGTTTTTT.

V and J are TRBV4-1 and TRBJ2-1; 7 bases match TRBD1. J gave up 8 bases and V 4 bases, and 14 bases lay outside the gene matches. The CDR3 extends over 16 amino acids. Germline CDR1 MGHRA, CDR2 YSYEKL. The CDR3 nucleotides read TGCGCCAGCAGCCCCTCAGGGGATGGGACAGCTTATGAGCAGTTCTTC. It is translated as CASSPSGDGTAYEQFF.

In regard to this clone: Other DNA sequences from this sample encode an identical CDR3 as well. The rearrangement uses TRBV19 and TRBJ1-2; D may be TRBD1 (5 bases). The CDR3 extends over 14 amino acids. From germline, CDR1 is LNHDA and CDR2 SQIVND (reference sequence). With 2 bases removed from V and 2 bases from J, the gap between germline ends came to 9 bases. The DNA for the CDR3 is TGTGCCAGTAGTATATCGCGGGGGAACTATGGCTACACCTTC. Protein: CASSISRGNYGYTF.

In this sample, this clone turned up once. V and J are TRBV4-1 and TRBJ2-5; D ambiguous. The V end was cut by 1 base, the J end by 5 bases, with 5 bases between. The CDR3 sequence is 12 residues long. Germline CDR1 reads MGHRA; CDR2 reads YSYEKL. This CDR3 is CASSQGAETQYF. The CDR3 region has the DNA TGCGCCAGCAGCCAAGGCGCGGAGACCCAGTACTTC.

The genes are TRBV5-1 and TRBJ2-1; 10 nucleotides agree with TRBD2. The germline gives CDR1 SGHRS, CDR2 YFSETQ. V shed 3 bases, J shed 5 bases, and the junction held 5 bases outside the gene matches. This CDR3 spans 15 amino acids. The chain's CDR3 is CASSSLGLADNEQFF. The CDR3, as DNA: TGCGCCAGCAGCTCCCTCGGACTAGCGGACAATGAGCAGTTCTTC.

This clone has a single count. The rearrangement joins TRBV5-1 to TRBJ1-6, with TRBD1 matching over 8 bases. The V and J ends lost 4 bases and 8 bases, in that order; junction bases with no gene match: 5. This CDR3 region has 14 residues. The germline CDR1 and CDR2 sequences are SGHRS and YFSETQ. In DNA, the CDR3 is TGCGCCAGCAGCGGGGACAGGTTTGATTCACCCCTCCACTTT. The encoded protein is CASSGDRFDSPLHF. The variable domain in full, completed from reference TRBV5-1 and TRBJ1-6, reads KAGVTQTPRYLIKTRGQQVTLSCSPISGHRSVSWYQQTPGQGLQFLFEYFSETQRNKGNFPGRFSGRQFSNSRSEMNVSTLELGDSALYLCASSGDRFDSPLHFGNGTRLTVT.

J is TRBJ2-3 and V is TRBV7-8; D not resolved. V was trimmed by 7 bases and J by 0 bases, leaving 11 bases between them. Germline values: CDR1 SGHVS, CDR2 FQNEAQ. The CDR3 has 14 amino acids. The CDR3 protein is CASTGLPSTDTQYF. DNA for the CDR3: TGTGCCAGCACTGGGCTGCCTAGCACAGATACGCAGTATTTT.

The gene calls are TRBV19 and TRBJ2-1; 15 positions match TRBD2. Trimming took 7 bases from V and 9 from J; bases not matched to a gene: 7. The CDR3 covers 15 residues. Germline V gene lookup returns CDR1 LNHDA and CDR2 SQIVND (reference sequence). DNA of the CDR3: TGTGCCAGTACCACGGGACTAGCGGGAGGCAGTGAGCAGTTCTTC. It codes for CASTTGLAGGSEQFF.

CDR3 DNA: TGTGCCAGCAGCTTGGGAGCGGCGGCGAACACCGGGGAGCTGTTTTTT. This codes for CASSLGAAANTGELFF. The chain couples TRBV7-2 to TRBJ2-2, with D maybe TRBD2 (5 bases). The length of the CDR3 is 16 residues. With 3 bases removed from V and 0 bases from J, the gap between germline ends came to 11 bases. The germline V gene encodes CDR1 SGHTA and CDR2 FQGNSA.

The V gene is TRBV2, the J gene TRBJ2-7, with D perhaps matching TRBD2 (6 bases). This CDR3 is 16 amino acids long. CDR1 is SNHLY, CDR2 FYNNEI, per germline. V lost 6 bases and J 1 base, leaving 19 bases between the germline ends. DNA of the CDR3: TGTGCCAGCAGCACTGCGGGACTCTTAAGTTCCTACGAGCAGTACTTC. Translating gives CASSTAGLLSSYEQYF.

J is TRBJ2-7 and V is TRBV5-1, with D perhaps matching TRBD1 (5 bases). The CDR3 is made up of 14 amino acids. From germline, CDR1 is SGHRS and CDR2 YFSETQ. Trimming left V 6 bases short and J 2 bases short, with 15 bases between. The CDR3 is CASNWGGDTYEQYF. CDR3 nucleotides: TGCGCCAGCAATTGGGGCGGAGATACCTACGAGCAGTACTTC.

The J gene is TRBJ2-2, the V gene TRBV27, with a possible D match to TRBD2 (5 bases). CDR3 length: 14 residues. Germline V gene sequence: CDR1 MNHEY, CDR2 SMNVEV (reference sequence). Trimming shortened V by 3 bases and J by 7 bases, and 12 bases separated the two germline ends. The CDR3 region has the DNA TGTGCCAGCAGTTTCGGGATTTCCGGCGGGGAGCTGTTTTTT. It translates to CASSFGISGGELFF.

This rearrangement joins TRBV29-1 to TRBJ1-6; unclear D gene. Germline lookup yields CDR1 SQVTM and CDR2 ANQGSEA. This CDR3 is 13 amino acids long. Between the trimmed V and J ends, which lost 5 bases and 0 bases, there was a span of 5 bases. DNA for the CDR3: TGCAGCGTTCTGAGCTCCTATAATTCACCCCTCCACTTT. The encoded protein is CSVLSSYNSPLHF.

The V and J genes are TRBV7-6 and TRBJ2-7, with 8 bases identical to TRBD2. This CDR3 is 18 amino acids long. Trimming at V came to 6 bases and at J to 2 bases, leaving 18 bases not matched to a gene. Germline values: CDR1 SGHVS, CDR2 FNYEAQ. In DNA, the CDR3 is TGTGCCAGCAGTCCGAAGCGTCTCTTAACTAGCGGCGCCTACGAGCAGTACTTC. Its protein is CASSPKRLLTSGAYEQYF.

The chain uses TRBV28 and TRBJ2-2; 8 nucleotides match TRBD1. The CDR3 covers 18 residues. Germline V lookup: CDR1 MDHEN, CDR2 SYDVKM. Trimming removed 6 bases from V and 5 bases from J; junction bases left unmatched: 17. DNA of the CDR3: TGTGCCAGCAGAACGGACAGGGTCGCCAACCTGGGGACCGGGGAGCTGTTTTTT. Its translation: CASRTDRVANLGTGELFF.

The chain joins TRBV5-1 to TRBJ2-3, with 9 bases matching TRBD1. The CDR3 spans 16 residues. The V gene's germline CDR1 is SGHRS and CDR2 YFSETQ. Trimming removed 4 bases from V and 6 bases from J; junction bases left unmatched: 12. The CDR3 DNA follows: TGCGCCAGCAGCGCACAGGGGGCGGGGGCGTGGGATACGCAGTATTTT. Its translation: CASSAQGAGAWDTQYF. The variable domain in full, with the rest retrieved from reference TRBV5-1 and TRBJ2-3, is KAGVTQTPRYLIKTRGQQVTLSCSPISGHRSVSWYQQTPGQGLQFLFEYFSETQRNKGNFPGRFSGRQFSNSRSEMNVSTLELGDSALYLCASSAQGAGAWDTQYFGPGTRLTVL.

This rearrangement joins TRBV19 to TRBJ2-5, with D perhaps TRBD1 (5 bases). The CDR3 consists of 12 residues. CDR1 and CDR2 (germline): LNHDA, SQIVND (reference sequence). The CDR3 is CSSSNRQETQYF. The CDR3 DNA follows: TGTTCCTCGAGTAACAGGCAAGAGACCCAGTACTTC.

This sequence joins TRBV10-3 and TRBJ2-7; 8 positions agree with TRBD1. In germline, CDR1 is ENHRY, CDR2 SYGVKD. The CDR3 totals 12 residues. V dropped 8 bases and J dropped 2; count of bases not matched to a gene: 2. CDR3 DNA sequence: TGTGCCATCGGGGACAGGACCTACGAGCAGTACTTC. Its protein is CAIGDRTYEQYF.

CDR3 sequence reads: CASSYSAETQYF. For the CDR3, the DNA is TGTGCCAGCAGTTACTCGGCAGAGACCCAGTACTTC. The chain joins TRBV6-5 to TRBJ2-5; D uncertain. Germline-derived CDR1 and CDR2 are MNHEY and SVGAGI. The V end lost 0 bases, the J end lost 4 bases, and 3 bases lay between the germline ends. The CDR3 contains 12 residues.

The chain carries TRBV21-1 and TRBJ1-2; the DNA was not used to check the table's D call, TRBD1. TRBV21-1 is a recognized pseudogene. The CDR3 totals 17 residues. The CDR3 loop reads CASSKGQYHPPEYGYTF. The CDR3 DNA sequence: TGTGCCAGCAGCAAAGGGCAGTACCATCCCCCCGAATATGGCTACACCTTC.

J is TRBJ2-7 and V is TRBV27; D is possibly TRBD2 (6 bases). CDR1 and CDR2 (germline): MNHEY, SMNVEV (reference sequence). V was cut by 3 bases and J by 2 bases, with 8 bases left in between. The CDR3 loop spans 13 amino acids. The CDR3 region is CASSFAGPYEQYF. The CDR3 bases are TGTGCCAGCAGTTTTGCGGGACCCTACGAGCAGTACTTC.